Listed below are T cell receptor beta chains from one sample, sequenced in a study of PD-1 blockade in classical Hodgkin lymphoma. This table comes from immunoSEQ multiplex PCR, and its TCRdb copy is limited to in-frame clones, with some not included. The sample gives 15,000 or so clones, 84% of which show up once; 6.5% to 10% is in the top ten. Sequencing was carried out using peripheral blood mononuclear cells (PBMCs). Source of these receptors: a human donor with classical Hodgkin lymphoma. The CDR3 runs from the conserved cysteine through the conserved F or W. The order of the fields is J gene, D gene, clone size, V gene, CDR3 DNA, CDR3 protein. The D gene is left open where the match is weak. Size is stated for part of the rows, as once, few or many counts, or as a class when the clone is expanded.

TRBJ1-5 | - | - | TRBV28 | TGTGCCAGCAGTTTCTCGTGGGACGTCGAATATAGCAATCAGCCCCAGCATTTT | CASSFSWDVEYSNQPQHF
TRBJ1-5 | - | - | TRBV18 | TGTGCCAGCTCCGACTCGGGTTATCAGCCCCAGCATTTT | CASSDSGYQPQHF
TRBJ1-2 | TRBD1 | - | TRBV15 | TGTGCCACCAGCAGAGGTACAGGGGGGCGGGGCTACACCTTC | CATSRGTGGRGYTF
TRBJ1-2 | - | - | TRBV23-1 | TGCGCCAGCAGGCCAGGATACTATGGCTACACCTTC | CASRPGYYGYTF
TRBJ1-3 | - | - | TRBV6-1 | TGTGCCAGCAGTGGGGTAGGCAGCTCTGGAAACACCATATATTTT | CASSGVGSSGNTIYF
TRBJ1-4 | - | - | TRBV5-1 | TGCGCCAGCAGCCTCTCGGGACGGACTAATGAAAAACTGTTTTTT | CASSLSGRTNEKLFF
TRBJ2-7 | - | - | TRBV6-5 | TGTGCCAGCAGTTCCAGGCTTTTCGGCGAGCAGTACTTC | CASSSRLFGEQYF
TRBJ2-1 | TRBD2 | few | TRBV19 | TGTGCCAGTAGTACCCGGGACTACTGGTACAATGAGCAGTTCTTC | CASSTRDYWYNEQFF
TRBJ2-1 | - | - | TRBV27 | TGTGCCAGCAGTCCGCGAGGACAGTACAATGAGCAGTTCTTC | CASSPRGQYNEQFF
TRBJ2-7 | TRBD2 | - | TRBV5-4 | TGTGCCGACTGGGCGGGAGTTGGGCACTACGAGCAGTACTTC | CADWAGVGHYEQYF
TRBJ2-7 | - | - | TRBV28 | TGTGCCAGCAGTGCCCCCGTGAGACAGGAGCAGTACTTC | CASSAPVRQEQYF
TRBJ2-2 | TRBD1 | - | TRBV5-5 | TGTGCCAGCAGCTGGACAGGGGGCGCTGGCACCGGGGAGCTGTTTTTT | CASSWTGGAGTGELFF
TRBJ1-1 | - | - | TRBV5-1 | TGCGCCAGCAGCCCAGGTGGCGGACGGAACACTGAAGCTTTCTTT | CASSPGGGRNTEAFF
TRBJ1-2 | - | - | TRBV25-1 | TGTGCCAGCAGTGTCTTTGAGGTTGGCTACACCTTC | CASSVFEVGYTF
TRBJ1-2 | - | - | TRBV28 | TGTGCCAGCAGGAATGGGGGTGCACATGGCTACACCTTC | CASRNGGAHGYTF
TRBJ2-7 | - | - | TRBV29-1 | TGCAGCGTTGATCCCGGGACACGAACCTACGAGCAGTACTTC | CSVDPGTRTYEQYF
TRBJ2-1 | - | - | TRBV28 | TGTGCCAGCAGTTTAGATCGGGCGGAGTTCTTC | CASSLDRAEFF
TRBJ2-5 | - | - | TRBV29-1 | TGCAGCGTTGACAGACAAGAGACCCAGTACTTC | CSVDRQETQYF
TRBJ2-5 | TRBD2 | - | TRBV5-1 | TGCGCCAGCAGCTTGGCCACGGGACTAGCGGGTTGGGAGACCCAGTACTTC | CASSLATGLAGWETQYF
TRBJ2-3 | TRBD2 | - | TRBV6-4 | TGTGCCAGCAGTGAGGTTAGCGGGACTAATACGCAGTATTTT | CASSEVSGTNTQYF
TRBJ2-2 | - | - | TRBV14 | TGTGCCAGCAGCCAAAGTTCCGGCTCCGGGGAGCTGTTTTTT | CASSQSSGSGELFF
TRBJ2-7 | TRBD1 | - | TRBV29-1 | TGCAGCGTTACCGGGACAGGGGGCTTAGCGCGCGAGCAGTACTTC | CSVTGTGGLAREQYF
TRBJ2-7 | - | - | TRBV6-1 | TGTGCCAGCAGTGCCCAGGGCTACGAGCAGTACTTC | CASSAQGYEQYF
TRBJ2-2 | - | - | TRBV11-2 | TGTGCCAGCAGCTCCCCCGGGGAGCTGTTTTTT | CASSSPGELFF
TRBJ2-7 | - | - | TRBV4-1 | TGCGCCAGCAGCCGGGGTTTTGGGCTGTCCTACGAGCAGTACTTC | CASSRGFGLSYEQYF
TRBJ2-2 | - | - | TRBV28 | TGTGCCAGCACCGTCGGCGGAGAACCCACCGGGGAGCTGTTTTTT | CASTVGGEPTGELFF
TRBJ2-2 | TRBD2 | - | TRBV11-2 | TGTGCCAGCAGCTTAATGTCGCTAGCGGGTGTCCCCGGGGAGCTGTTTTTT | CASSLMSLAGVPGELFF
TRBJ1-2 | - | - | TRBV2 | TGTGCCAGCAGTGTAGGTCAGGGTCTTGAGAAAGGCTACACCTTC | CASSVGQGLEKGYTF
TRBJ1-1 | - | - | TRBV7-2 | TGTGCCAGCAGCTCATACCCAAATGCAGGAGCTTTCTTT | CASSSYPNAGAFF
TRBJ2-1 | - | - | TRBV4-1 | TGCGCCAGCAGCCCCACCCGTGAGCAGTTCTTC | CASSPTREQFF
TRBJ1-1 | - | - | TRBV29-1 | TGCAGCGTCTCCGGACGGGCGAACACTGAAGCTTTCTTT | CSVSGRANTEAFF
TRBJ1-1 | - | - | TRBV5-1 | TGCGCCAGCAGCTTGGTAGGGGGAATGAACACTGAAGCTTTCTTT | CASSLVGGMNTEAFF
TRBJ2-7 | - | - | TRBV7-8 | TGTGCCAGCAGCCACACAGGGATCGAGCAGTACTTC | CASSHTGIEQYF
TRBJ2-2 | - | - | TRBV10-1 | TGCGCCAGCAGTGCGATCGGGAACACCGGGGAGCTGTTTTTT | CASSAIGNTGELFF
TRBJ2-5 | TRBD1 | - | TRBV19 | TGTGCCAGTAGTATAAGGACAGGGGCAGGGAAGACCCAGTACTTC | CASSIRTGAGKTQYF
TRBJ2-1 | - | - | TRBV19 | TGTGCCAGTACCGATAGGGCTAGGGGTCGGGGCAATGAGCAGTTCTTC | CASTDRARGRGNEQFF
TRBJ2-5 | - | - | TRBV28 | TGTGCCAGCAGTTTAGTCAACCAAGAGACCCAGTACTTC | CASSLVNQETQYF
TRBJ2-5 | - | - | TRBV5-4 | TGTGCCAGCAGCTTGGATCAGGCGGTCCAAGAGACCCAGTACTTC | CASSLDQAVQETQYF
TRBJ2-1 | - | - | TRBV10-1 | TGCGCCAGCAGGAGCAATGAGCAGTTCTTC | CASRSNEQFF
TRBJ1-2 | TRBD1 | - | TRBV5-6 | TGTGCCAGCAGCTTAGCCGGGACAGCCACCTATGGCTACACCTTC | CASSLAGTATYGYTF
TRBJ2-3 | - | - | TRBV10-3 | TGTGCCATCAGTGAGTCCGTGTCCCGAGCGGAAGATACGCAGTATTTT | CAISESVSRAEDTQYF
TRBJ2-1 | TRBD2 | - | TRBV19 | TGTGCCAGTAGTGAGTCCGTGGGAGGACTAGACGATGAGCAGTTCTTC | CASSESVGGLDDEQFF
TRBJ2-1 | - | - | TRBV4-1 | TGCGCCAGCAGCCAAGCCCAGCGGGCCGACAATGAGCAGTTCTTC | CASSQAQRADNEQFF
TRBJ1-4 | - | - | TRBV19 | TGTGCCCTGGGGGACACCGGGGATGAAAAACTGTTTTTT | CALGDTGDEKLFF
TRBJ1-2 | TRBD1 | - | TRBV19 | TGTGCCAGCGACCCCGACAGGGGGCGAAGCGATGGCTACACCTTC | CASDPDRGRSDGYTF
TRBJ2-1 | - | - | TRBV7-3 | TGTGCCAGCAGCGTAGCGCCTCAGGGAGGGGGCAATGAGCAGTTCTTC | CASSVAPQGGGNEQFF